This T cell receptor (beta chain) was identified during a study of shared clonotypes between healthy human individuals. General observations from the study: Read depth was anticipated to influence clonotype sharing among donors.

To note about this clone: Its antigen is undetermined.

The V gene's germline CDR1 is SGHAT and CDR2 FQNNGV. The V gene lost 5 bases and the J gene lost 6 bases, with 11 bases spanning the gap. The CDR3 length is 12 residues. Produced via immunoSEQ multiplex PCR; TCRdb's table is partial and in-frame only. Here the sample spans under 200,000 clones, over 85% being singletons. Sequencing was performed on naive CD4+ T cells sorted from blood. This sample's subset: CD45RA+ positively selected. The rearrangement links TRBV11-2 to TRBJ2-7, with D tentatively TRBD2 (5 bases). This clonotype originated in a woman aged 25 to 45 in good health. CDR3 DNA sequence: TGTGCCAGCAGCGTGACTAATCGCGAGCAGTACTTC. Amino acids: CASSVTNREQYF.